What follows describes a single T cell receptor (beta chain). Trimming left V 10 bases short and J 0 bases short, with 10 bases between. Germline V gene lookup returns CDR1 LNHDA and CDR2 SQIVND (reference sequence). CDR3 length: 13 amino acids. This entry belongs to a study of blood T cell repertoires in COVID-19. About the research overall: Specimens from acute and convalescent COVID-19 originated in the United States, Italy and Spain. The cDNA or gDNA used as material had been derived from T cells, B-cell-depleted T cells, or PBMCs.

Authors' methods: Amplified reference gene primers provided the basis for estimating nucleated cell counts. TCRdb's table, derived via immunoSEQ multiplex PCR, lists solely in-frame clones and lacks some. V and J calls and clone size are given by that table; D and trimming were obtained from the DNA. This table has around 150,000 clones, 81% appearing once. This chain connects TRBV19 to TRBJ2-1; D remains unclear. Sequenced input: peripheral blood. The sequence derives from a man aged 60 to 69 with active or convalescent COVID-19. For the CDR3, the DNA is TGTGCCACCCGTGGAGACTCCTACAATGAGCAGTTCTTC. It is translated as CATRGDSYNEQFF.